Below, 29 T cell receptor beta chains from the same sample are listed, as sequenced in a study of T cell responses to AZD1222 COVID-19 vaccine. Method: immunoSEQ multiplex PCR; TCRdb's copy keeps in-frame clones and lacks some. The repertoire holds roughly 99,000 clones, with about 89% as singletons. The specimen comprised peripheral blood, sampled 28 days after the second AZD1222 dose. These receptors were taken from an adult who received the AZD1222 COVID-19 vaccine.

This rearrangement joins TRBV24-1 to TRBJ2-4, with D possibly being TRBD1 (6 bases). CDR3 length: 15 amino acids. Germline V gene data show CDR1 as KGHDR and CDR2 as SFDVKD. Trimming stripped 5 bases from V and 0 bases from J, with 10 bases between. The CDR3: CATSAGTLAKNIQYF. The CDR3 coding sequence is TGTGCCACCAGTGCCGGGACATTAGCCAAAAACATTCAGTACTTC.

The chain carries TRBV2 and TRBJ1-1; D perhaps matches TRBD1 (6 bases). The CDR3 extends over 15 amino acids. From germline, CDR1 is SNHLY and CDR2 FYNNEI. Trimming shortened V by 2 bases and J by 7 bases, and 17 bases separated the two germline ends. Here the CDR3 reads CASSETLVGGGEAFF. The DNA for the CDR3 is TGTGCCAGCAGTGAAACTCTGGTAGGGGGAGGTGAAGCTTTCTTT.

The chain uses TRBV27 and TRBJ1-1, with 7 bases matching TRBD1. The CDR3 contains 15 residues. V lost 5 bases and J lost 6; bases outside the gene matches: 12. Germline V gene lookup returns CDR1 MNHEY and CDR2 SMNVEV (reference sequence). CDR3 region: CASSRWTGGKAEAFF. CDR3 nucleotides: TGTGCCAGCAGTAGATGGACAGGAGGGAAGGCTGAAGCTTTCTTT.

The chain couples TRBV29-1 to TRBJ2-7, with D maybe TRBD2 (6 bases). CDR3 length: 14 residues. Germline V CDR1 and CDR2: SQVTM, ANQGSEA. V gave up 1 base and J gave up 0 bases, with 10 bases separating them. The CDR3 bases are TGCAGCGTTGAAGGGGTCGGGAGCTCCTACGAGCAGTACTTC. Its translation is CSVEGVGSSYEQYF.

The chain is built from TRBV29-1 and TRBJ2-1, with 7 positions matching TRBD1. V lost 7 bases to trimming and J lost 4 bases; unmatched junction nucleotides: 4. The CDR3 totals 12 residues. Germline V gene lookup returns CDR1 SQVTM and CDR2 ANQGSEA. The CDR3 region has the DNA TGCAGCGACCGGACAGGATACAATGAGCAGTTCTTC. Its protein is CSDRTGYNEQFF.

V is TRBV5-6 and J is TRBJ1-4, with 9 bases that match TRBD1. V was pared by 4 bases and J by 2 bases, with 6 bases of the junction left unmatched. The CDR3 is 16 residues long. CDR1 is SGHDT, CDR2 YYEEEE, per germline. The CDR3 DNA reads TGTGCCAGCAGCGCTGACAGGGGGTCGACTAATGAAAAACTGTTTTTT. Translation: CASSADRGSTNEKLFF.

V and J are TRBV4-1 and TRBJ1-3; 7 bases are shared with TRBD1. CDR3 length equals 18 residues. V shed 0 bases and J 1 base; nucleotides not matched to a gene: 9. Germline loops: CDR1 MGHRA, CDR2 YSYEKL. The chain's CDR3 is CASSQENRAGGSGNTIYF. The CDR3 DNA reads as TGCGCCAGCAGCCAAGAGAATCGGGCAGGGGGTTCTGGAAACACCATATATTTT.

The rearrangement joins TRBV6-5 to TRBJ1-1; D ambiguous. This CDR3 is built from 13 residues. Between the trimmed V and J ends, which lost 0 bases and 6 bases, there was a span of 8 bases. From germline, CDR1 is MNHEY and CDR2 SVGAGI. The CDR3 DNA reads as TGTGCCAGCAGTTACTCGAGAGGTGCTGAAGCTTTCTTT. Translating it yields CASSYSRGAEAFF.

This chain links TRBV29-1 with TRBJ2-7; no firm D call. The CDR3 has 12 amino acids. The germline V gene encodes CDR1 SQVTM and CDR2 ANQGSEA. Trimming took 4 bases from V and 4 from J, leaving 11 bases between them. CDR3 nucleotide sequence: TGCAGCGTTGGAGGTAGCAGTTACGAGCAGTACTTC. Translation: CSVGGSSYEQYF.

The chain couples TRBV5-1 to TRBJ2-1; D is unclear. Germline V lookup: CDR1 SGHRS, CDR2 YFSETQ. This CDR3 region has 11 residues. Between the trimmed V and J ends, which lost 4 bases and 6 bases, there was a span of 5 bases. As DNA, the CDR3 is TGCGCCAGCAGCAAATCCAATGAGCAGTTCTTC. Its protein product is CASSKSNEQFF.

The chain couples TRBV19 to TRBJ1-2, with TRBD1 matching 11 bases. Germline CDR1 is LNHDA and CDR2 is SQIVND (reference sequence). CDR3 length: 16 residues. J was trimmed by 3 bases and V by 5 bases; bases with no gene match: 8. As DNA, the CDR3 is TGTGCCAGTAGTCCCCAATGGACAGGGGGCGACTATGGCTACACCTTC. It codes for CASSPQWTGGDYGYTF.

This clone has more than one count but fewer than ten. The rearrangement links TRBV3-1 (or the pseudogene TRBV3-2) to TRBJ1-2, with D perhaps TRBD1 (5 bases). Trimming left V 3 bases short and J 2 bases short, with 13 bases between. The germline gives CDR1 LGHDT, CDR2 YNNKEL (reference sequence). The CDR3 runs 15 residues. The CDR3 is CASSQTVGENYGYTF. The CDR3, as DNA: TGTGCCAGCAGCCAGACGGTGGGGGAGAACTATGGCTACACCTTC.

The gene calls are TRBV15 and TRBJ2-5; D may match TRBD1 or TRBD2 (5 bases each). The CDR3 has 12 residues. Looked up from germline, CDR1 is LNHNV and CDR2 is YYDKDF (reference sequence). Trimming stripped 3 bases from V and 5 bases from J, with 7 bases between. CDR3 sequence: CATSSGAETQYF. CDR3 DNA: TGTGCCACCAGCAGCGGGGCGGAGACCCAGTACTTC.

This sequence joins TRBV7-8 and TRBJ2-5; possible D gene TRBD2, 6 bases. From germline, CDR1 is SGHVS and CDR2 FQNEAQ. The CDR3 has 15 amino acids. V dropped 4 bases and J dropped 2 bases, with 14 bases sitting between them. The CDR3 DNA reads as TGTGCCAGCAGCTCCGCGGGACGCCAACAAGAGACCCAGTACTTC. It encodes CASSSAGRQQETQYF.

The chain uses TRBV6-5 and TRBJ2-7; the match to TRBD2 covers 8 bases. This CDR3 has 13 residues. From germline, CDR1 is MNHEY and CDR2 SVGAGI. V shed 7 bases and J 6 bases; nucleotides not matched to a gene: 8. The CDR3 sequence: CASTEGLAGEQYF. The CDR3 bases are TGTGCCAGCACCGAGGGCCTAGCGGGCGAGCAGTACTTC.

This clone is a singleton in its sample. The chain uses TRBV6-5 and TRBJ1-1; TRBD1 is a possible D gene (5 bases). Trimming removed 7 bases from V and 7 bases from J, with 16 bases in between. Germline-derived CDR1 and CDR2 are MNHEY and SVGAGI. The CDR3 runs to 13 residues. CDR3 sequence (DNA): TGTGCCAGCATAGAGGGGAATGGAGGTGAAGCTTTCTTT. Its translation: CASIEGNGGEAFF.

V is TRBV23-1 and J is TRBJ2-3, with D uncertain. TRBV23-1 is marked as an open reading frame, function uncertain. The CDR3 has 18 amino acids. Trimming stripped 4 bases from V and 4 bases from J, with 24 bases between. The CDR3 protein is CASSRRWEDGREADTQYF. As DNA, the CDR3 is TGCGCCAGCAGTCGCAGATGGGAAGACGGAAGGGAAGCAGATACGCAGTATTTT.

The chain links TRBV16 to TRBJ1-4; possible D gene TRBD1, 5 bases. Germline CDR1 reads KGHSY; CDR2 reads FQNENV. This CDR3 region has 17 residues. V was trimmed by 0 bases and J by 2 bases, leaving 13 bases between them. The CDR3 nucleotides are TGTGCCAGCAGCCAATCTTGGGGGGACGTGACTAATGAAAAACTGTTTTTT. This translates into CASSQSWGDVTNEKLFF.

The rearrangement joins TRBV11-2 to TRBJ2-3; 7 bases match TRBD1. V trimming: 5 bases; J trimming: 2 bases; junction bases outside the gene matches: 7. Per germline, CDR1 SGHAT and CDR2 FQNNGV. This CDR3 has 15 residues. This chain's CDR3 is CASSRTGFNTDTQYF. CDR3 sequence (DNA): TGTGCCAGCAGCCGGACAGGTTTTAACACAGATACGCAGTATTTT.

This chain joins TRBV9 and TRBJ2-2, with 12 positions matching TRBD2. Per germline, CDR1 SGDLS and CDR2 YYNGEE. This CDR3 region has 15 residues. V gave up 3 bases and J gave up 3 bases; unmatched junction bases: 0. The CDR3 is CASSGLAGDTGELFF. In DNA form, the CDR3 reads TGTGCCAGCAGCGGACTAGCGGGGGACACCGGGGAGCTGTTTTTT.

This chain uses TRBV7-2 with TRBJ1-3, with no clear D. CDR3 size: 14 residues. V lost 2 bases and J 4 bases, leaving 9 bases between the germline ends. Germline CDR1 SGHTA, CDR2 FQGNSA. The DNA of the CDR3 is TGTGCCAGCAGCTTAATTTCCGGCGGAAACACCATATATTTT. Translated: CASSLISGGNTIYF.

The genes are TRBV29-1 and TRBJ1-6; D remains ambiguous. CDR3 length: 11 residues. The germline gives CDR1 SQVTM, CDR2 ANQGSEA. Deletions cut 1 base from V and 14 bases from J, with 9 bases between. CDR3 nucleotides: TGCAGCGTTGAAGGGGGTGGGGCCCTCCACTTT. It yields the protein CSVEGGGALHF.

V is TRBV21-1 and J is TRBJ2-7; TRBD2 is the table's D call and was not checked against the DNA. TRBV21-1 is tagged as a pseudogene. The CDR3 has 16 residues. The CDR3 loop is CASSKSGLAGGDEQYF. DNA for the CDR3: TGTGCCAGCAGCAAATCCGGTCTAGCGGGAGGGGACGAGCAGTACTTC.

This clone was seen only a few times. The V call is TRBV28, the J call TRBJ2-1, with a tentative D call TRBD2 (5 bases). V was shortened by 5 bases and J by 0 bases, with 8 bases between the two germline ends. This CDR3 is built from 14 residues. CDR1 and CDR2 (germline): MDHEN, SYDVKM. This CDR3 reads CASSITSSYNEQFF. The CDR3 DNA sequence: TGTGCCAGCAGTATCACTAGCTCCTACAATGAGCAGTTCTTC.

J is TRBJ2-1 and V is TRBV28; 8 bases are shared with TRBD2. Germline V gene lookup returns CDR1 MDHEN and CDR2 SYDVKM. The CDR3 contains 15 residues. V was clipped by 5 bases and J by 9 bases; unmatched bases: 12. CDR3 residues: CASSIRTSRPGEQFF. The DNA for the CDR3 is TGTGCCAGCAGTATCCGGACTAGCAGGCCAGGTGAGCAGTTCTTC.

Concerning this clone itself: Relative to the germline gene, one junction end is altered; a read error may explain this. This chain uses TRBV3-1 (or the pseudogene TRBV3-2) with TRBJ1-1, with no clear D. This CDR3 region has 16 residues. The germline V gene encodes CDR1 LGHDT and CDR2 YNNKEL (reference sequence). The CDR3 is CASSKEGRWIATEAFF. DNA of the CDR3: TGTGCCAGCAGCAAAGAGGGCCGTTGGATTGCGACTGAAGCTTTCTTT.

CDR3 DNA: TGTGCCTGGAGTGTACTGGGCAGGAATCAGCCCCAGCATTTT. Translated: CAWSVLGRNQPQHF. The chain links TRBV30 to TRBJ1-5; D is uncertain. V was cut by 0 bases and J by 4 bases, with 10 bases left in between. CDR1 GTSNPN and CDR2 SVGIG come from the germline V gene (reference sequence). There are 14 residues in the CDR3.

V is TRBV2 and J is TRBJ1-2, with D possibly TRBD1 on 5 matching bases. The CDR3 has 15 amino acids. Germline CDR1 and CDR2: SNHLY and FYNNEI. Trimming removed 6 bases at V and 2 bases at J, with 16 bases between. The CDR3: CASSEGRQRNYGYTF. The CDR3 coding sequence is TGTGCCAGCAGCGAGGGACGTCAAAGGAACTATGGCTACACCTTC.

CDR3 sequence reads: CASSPRTSGLQETQYF. For the CDR3, the DNA is TGTGCCAGCAGCCCTCGGACTAGCGGGTTGCAAGAGACCCAGTACTTC. The genes are TRBV11-2 and TRBJ2-5; TRBD2 matches at 11 bases. The V gene end was trimmed by 5 bases and the J gene end by 2 bases; junction bases not matched to a gene: 7. Germline loops: CDR1 SGHAT, CDR2 FQNNGV. There are 16 residues in the CDR3.